The clone carrying this T cell receptor beta chain was counted a single time. Antigen: not known. PCR was performed using 60 Vbeta and 13 Jbeta primers. Profiled with immunoSEQ multiplex PCR; TCRdb holds only in-frame clones, not every one. The sample has 95,000 or so clones; 81% are singletons. The sample comes from a study of cytomegalovirus exposure and HLA in healthy donors. Regarding the study as a whole: Associated with cytomegalovirus, according to the listing, were 150 to 200 TCR beta chains. It was reported in a later analysis that an Asian-associated ancestry cluster showed fewer N-insertions than the approximately 690-donor mean.

The germline CDR1 and CDR2 sequences are SNHLY and FYNNEI. The V segment lost 6 bases and the J segment 5 bases; nucleotides outside the gene matches: 7. The CDR3 sequence is 14 residues long. This chain joins TRBV2 and TRBJ2-3; 8 nucleotides match TRBD2. This sequence originates from a woman aged 65 to 85 in good health and CMV-seropositive. Material: PBMCs. In DNA form, the CDR3 reads TGTGCCAGCAGGCGTACGGGAGGGCTAGATACGCAGTATTTT. Translation gives CASRRTGGLDTQYF.